One and the same sample provided the 29 T cell receptor beta chains below, sequenced in a study of blood T cell repertoires in COVID-19. The table came from immunoSEQ multiplex PCR; TCRdb's copy has only in-frame clones and leaves some out. The sample includes approximately 270,000 clones, 70% to 90% of them seen just once. Sequencing used PBMCs or T cells enriched from blood (not recorded which). The receptors originated from a man in his forties or fifties who had recovered from COVID-19.

The V gene is TRBV4-1, the J gene TRBJ1-4; D not certain. Trimming removed 3 bases at V and 0 bases at J, with 5 bases between. The CDR3 contains 14 residues. The germline gives CDR1 MGHRA, CDR2 YSYEKL. The CDR3 DNA reads TGCGCCAGCAGCCATTTATCAACTAATGAAAAACTGTTTTTT. Its translation is CASSHLSTNEKLFF.

The chain recombines TRBV6-2 or TRBV6-3 with TRBJ1-2, with D maybe TRBD1 (6 bases). The CDR3 spans 13 residues. Trimming removed 6 bases at V and 5 bases at J, with 13 bases between. Germline-derived CDR1 and CDR2 are MNHEY and SVGEGT. CDR3 protein: CASSSGQGYGYTF. CDR3 nucleotides: TGTGCCAGCAGCTCGGGGCAGGGGTATGGCTACACCTTC.

The rearrangement joins TRBV28 to TRBJ1-2, with 8 bases that match TRBD1. This CDR3 comprises 15 residues. Germline CDR1 is MDHEN and CDR2 is SYDVKM. Trimming took 1 base from V and 6 from J; bases not matched to a gene: 7. CDR3: CASSLSRDRIHGYTF. The CDR3 DNA sequence: TGTGCCAGCAGTTTATCAAGGGACAGGATCCATGGCTACACCTTC.

The chain uses TRBV28 and TRBJ1-2; D may be TRBD1 (6 bases). Trimming cost V 10 bases and J 8 bases, with 23 bases left between them. Germline V gene data show CDR1 as MDHEN and CDR2 as SYDVKM. The CDR3 is 14 amino acids. The CDR3 protein is CATRTAANPLGYTF. The DNA for the CDR3 is TGTGCCACCCGGACAGCCGCAAACCCTCTCGGCTACACCTTC.

This clone showed up just a few times. This sequence joins TRBV15 and TRBJ1-3; tentative D call: TRBD1 (6 bases). Deletions cut 7 bases from V and 2 bases from J, with 12 bases between. Germline V gene lookup returns CDR1 LNHNV and CDR2 YYDKDF (reference sequence). The CDR3 length is 14 residues. CDR3 nucleotide sequence: TGTGCCACCAAGACAGGAAAAGCTGGAAACACCATATATTTT. Residues: CATKTGKAGNTIYF.

The genes are TRBV11-2 and TRBJ2-5, with 8 bases identical to TRBD2. Germline lookup yields CDR1 SGHAT and CDR2 FQNNGV. CDR3 length: 15 amino acids. V lost 5 bases and J lost 4; bases outside the gene matches: 9. The CDR3 bases are TGTGCCAGCAGCCGCCGGGGGGGGATGGGAGAGACCCAGTACTTC. This gives the protein CASSRRGGMGETQYF.

This sequence joins TRBV19 and TRBJ2-2, with 8 bases lining up with TRBD2. V lost 0 bases to trimming and J lost 11 bases; unmatched junction nucleotides: 8. Germline CDR1 LNHDA, CDR2 SQIVND (reference sequence). The CDR3 is 15 residues long. CDR3 residues: CASSIDGSGRRELFF. CDR3 DNA: TGTGCCAGTAGTATAGATGGGAGCGGGAGACGAGAGCTGTTTTTT.

The chain joins TRBV7-8 to TRBJ2-2; maybe TRBD2 (6 bases). CDR1 is SGHVS, CDR2 FQNEAQ, per germline. Between the trimmed V and J ends, which lost 1 base and 6 bases, there was a span of 15 bases. This CDR3 is built from 16 residues. CDR3 sequence reads: CASSLVGGNAAGELFF. The CDR3 nucleotides are TGTGCCAGCAGCTTAGTCGGGGGTAATGCAGCCGGGGAGCTGTTTTTT.

The chain couples TRBV7-9 to TRBJ1-2; 8 positions match TRBD1. The CDR3 runs 13 residues. Germline CDR1 and CDR2: SEHNR and FQNEAQ (reference sequence). Trimming cost V 3 bases and J 7 bases; bases outside gene matches: 4. CDR3 amino acids: CASSFDRGGGYTF. The CDR3, as DNA: TGTGCCAGCAGCTTTGACAGGGGCGGTGGCTACACCTTC.

Worth noting for this clone: A junction end diverges from the germline sequence, so it may reflect a read error. The chain recombines TRBV3-1 (or the pseudogene TRBV3-2) with TRBJ2-6, with D possibly TRBD1 on 6 matching bases. Per germline, CDR1 LGHDT and CDR2 YNNKEL (reference sequence). This CDR3 is 13 amino acids long. CDR3 in amino acids: CASSQDKGHPAAF. In DNA form, the CDR3 reads TGTGCCAGCAGCCAAGATAAGGGACACCCGGCTGCTTTC.

CDR3 DNA: TGTGCCAGCAGGGCGACGGGGTATGGCTACACCTTC. Translating it yields CASRATGYGYTF. This chain links TRBV28 with TRBJ1-2, with unresolved D. The CDR3 sequence is 12 residues long. The germline CDR1 and CDR2 sequences are MDHEN and SYDVKM. The V end was cut by 6 bases, the J end by 5 bases, with 10 bases between.

The V gene is TRBV6-5, the J gene TRBJ2-3; 13 bases align to TRBD2. Germline V gene data show CDR1 as MNHEY and CDR2 as SVGAGI. The CDR3 length is 15 residues. J gave up 6 bases and V 5 bases, and 5 bases lay outside the gene matches. The CDR3 coding sequence is TGTGCCAGCAGTACCGGACTAGCGGGGGCGGATACGCAGTATTTT. Protein product: CASSTGLAGADTQYF.

This chain joins TRBV6-1 and TRBJ1-2, with 7 bases fitting TRBD1. The CDR3 contains 15 residues. Per germline, CDR1 MNHNS and CDR2 SASEGT. J lost 1 base, V lost 3 bases, and 5 bases had no gene match. Here the CDR3 reads CASSDEQGHNYGYTF. The CDR3 coding sequence is TGTGCCAGCAGTGATGAACAGGGGCATAACTATGGCTACACCTTC.

This chain uses TRBV19 with TRBJ2-2, with a possible D match to TRBD1 (5 bases). Trimming pared 6 bases from V and 5 bases from J, leaving 25 bases between. The CDR3 extends over 18 amino acids. From germline, CDR1 is LNHDA and CDR2 SQIVND (reference sequence). The CDR3 coding sequence is TGTGCCAGTAGCCCTTCATTCGGACGAAGGGGAAGTACCGGGGAGCTGTTTTTT. Protein product: CASSPSFGRRGSTGELFF.

V is TRBV18 and J is TRBJ1-2; D is unresolved. CDR3 size: 13 residues. Germline V CDR1 and CDR2: KGHSH, LQKENI. The V end lost 2 bases, the J end lost 7 bases, and 11 bases lay between the germline ends. In DNA, the CDR3 is TGTGCCAGCTCACCATCGGGGAGGCCTGGCTACACCTTC. This encodes CASSPSGRPGYTF.

This clone was seen only a few times. CDR3 sequence reads: CASSLGTGGDGYTF. CDR3 DNA sequence: TGTGCCAGCAGCTTAGGGACAGGGGGAGATGGCTACACCTTC. This chain uses TRBV11-2 with TRBJ1-2; TRBD1 aligns across 10 bases. V gave up 1 base and J gave up 6 bases; unmatched junction bases: 2. The CDR3 has 14 residues. CDR1 and CDR2 from the germline V gene are SGHAT and FQNNGV.

The chain recombines TRBV30 with TRBJ1-1; the D is unclear. The V end was cut by 4 bases, the J end by 4 bases, with 13 bases between. The CDR3 sequence is 13 residues long. From germline, CDR1 is GTSNPN and CDR2 SVGIG (reference sequence). CDR3 nucleotides: TGTGCCTGGAATCGGGAGGCCGCCACTGAAGCTTTCTTT. Amino acid sequence: CAWNREAATEAFF.

The rearrangement joins TRBV28 to TRBJ2-7; 9 nucleotides align to TRBD2. Germline-derived CDR1 and CDR2 are MDHEN and SYDVKM. CDR3 length: 14 residues. V gave up 2 bases and J gave up 7 bases; unmatched junction bases: 6. The CDR3 DNA reads TGTGCCAGCAGTTTAGGCGGGGGGGGGAAGGAGCAGTACTTC. Translating gives CASSLGGGGKEQYF.

The chain employs TRBV21-1 and TRBJ1-5; the listed D gene, TRBD1, was not tested against the DNA. TRBV21-1 is flagged as a pseudogene. This CDR3 spans 17 amino acids. The CDR3 spells CASSKDQDTPGNQPQHF. CDR3 nucleotides: TGTGCCAGCAGCAAAGACCAGGACACCCCAGGCAATCAGCCCCAGCATTTT.

The chain is built from TRBV28 and TRBJ2-5; maybe TRBD1 (5 bases). V dropped 5 bases and J dropped 3 bases, with 13 bases sitting between them. The CDR3 has 14 residues. Germline loops: CDR1 MDHEN, CDR2 SYDVKM. The CDR3 region has the DNA TGTGCCAGCAGTGCCCGACAGCAGGAAGAGACCCAGTACTTC. Residues: CASSARQQEETQYF.

This chain uses TRBV11-2 with TRBJ2-5; D call uncertain. V was cut by 0 bases and J by 2 bases, with 4 bases left in between. Germline V gene data show CDR1 as SGHAT and CDR2 as FQNNGV. The CDR3 has 13 residues. The chain's CDR3 is CASSLEQQETQYF. In nucleotides, the CDR3 is TGTGCCAGCAGCTTAGAACAGCAAGAGACCCAGTACTTC.

This rearrangement joins TRBV5-4 to TRBJ2-1, with a possible D match to TRBD2 (5 bases). Trimming shortened V by 2 bases and J by 0 bases, and 6 bases separated the two germline ends. Per germline, CDR1 SGHNT and CDR2 YYREEE (reference sequence). The CDR3 loop spans 14 amino acids. The DNA of the CDR3 is TGTGCCAGCAGCTTTGAGGGCTCCTACAATGAGCAGTTCTTC. Encoded protein: CASSFEGSYNEQFF.

This clone was counted once. This chain uses TRBV6-2 or TRBV6-3 with TRBJ2-7; 9 nucleotides line up with TRBD1. This CDR3 comprises 13 residues. Germline V lookup: CDR1 MNHEY, CDR2 SVGEGT. The V gene end was trimmed by 5 bases and the J gene end by 7 bases; junction bases not matched to a gene: 6. The DNA of the CDR3 is TGTGCCAGCAGTCGAACAGGGGGCTGGGAGCAGTACTTC. Residues: CASSRTGGWEQYF.

The chain recombines TRBV5-1 with TRBJ2-3; 14 bases are a match to TRBD2. The J segment lost 9 bases and the V segment lost 4 bases, leaving 7 bases of the junction unmatched. CDR3 size: 15 residues. Germline V gene sequence: CDR1 SGHRS, CDR2 YFSETQ. CDR3 coding DNA: TGCGCCAGCAGCCCGGGGACTAGCGGGGGTACGACGCAGTATTTT. This encodes CASSPGTSGGTTQYF.

V is TRBV21-1 and J is TRBJ2-2; the table gives TRBD1 as D, unverified against the DNA. TRBV21-1 corresponds to a pseudogene. There are 13 residues in the CDR3. This chain's CDR3 is CASSHSSTGELFF. In nucleotides, the CDR3 is TGTGCCAGCAGCCATTCCAGCACCGGGGAGCTGTTTTTT.

This clone appeared many times. The genes are TRBV3-1 (or the pseudogene TRBV3-2) and TRBJ1-1; no reliable D call. Germline loops: CDR1 LGHDT, CDR2 YNNKEL (reference sequence). The CDR3 runs to 14 residues. V was shortened by 0 bases and J by 7 bases, with 12 bases between the two germline ends. The CDR3 region has the DNA TGTGCCAGCAGCCAAGATTTTGGAGGGCTTGAAGCTTTCTTT. Translation: CASSQDFGGLEAFF.

The chain couples TRBV2 to TRBJ2-7; 8 bases are a match to TRBD2. V was pared by 6 bases and J by 2 bases, with 6 bases of the junction left unmatched. Germline CDR1 reads SNHLY; CDR2 reads FYNNEI. CDR3 length: 14 amino acids. The CDR3 protein is CASRGAGGTYEQYF. CDR3 coding DNA: TGTGCCAGCAGGGGTGCGGGAGGTACCTACGAGCAGTACTTC.

The chain is built from TRBV10-3 and TRBJ2-7, with D possibly TRBD1 on 6 matching bases. The CDR3 covers 13 residues. Trimming removed 5 bases from V and 7 bases from J, with 15 bases in between. In germline, CDR1 is ENHRY, CDR2 SYGVKD. CDR3 loop: CAISSAGAGEQYF. CDR3 in DNA: TGTGCCATCAGTAGTGCAGGGGCCGGGGAGCAGTACTTC.

The rearrangement links TRBV4-1 to TRBJ2-5; 11 bases fit TRBD2. V shed 5 bases, J shed 3 bases, and the junction held 5 bases outside the gene matches. The CDR3 has 15 amino acids. CDR1 MGHRA and CDR2 YSYEKL come from the germline V gene. The DNA of the CDR3 is TGCGCCAGCAGCGTACTAGCGGGGGTTAAAGAGACCCAGTACTTC. It specifies CASSVLAGVKETQYF.